This record concerns one TCR beta chain sequence. The target antigen is unknown. The CDR3 runs to 14 residues. V gave up 2 bases and J gave up 5 bases; unmatched junction bases: 4. Germline CDR1 and CDR2: SGHVS and FQNEAQ. Clones were read by immunoSEQ multiplex PCR, and TCRdb kept only the in-frame ones, dropping some. The sample holds approximately 100,000 clones, over 85% seen once. The data stem from a study of Tregs in tolerant kidney transplant recipients. Notes on the study in general: The small number of patients limits these findings pending further validation. For some patients, primers changed over time, blocking nucleotide-level comparison.

This receptor was identified in a human donor who received a combined kidney and bone marrow transplant. Sample: CD4+ T cells from blood, taken before the transplant. The V gene is TRBV7-8, the J gene TRBJ1-1, with 8 bases lining up with TRBD1. The CDR3 region is CASSLSTGGTEAFF. Here the CDR3 DNA reads TGTGCCAGCAGCTTATCCACAGGGGGAACTGAAGCTTTCTTT.